The 13 T cell receptor beta chains below come from one sample, sequenced in a study of cytomegalovirus exposure and HLA in healthy donors. Measured with immunoSEQ multiplex PCR; TCRdb has only the in-frame clones, and not every one. Of approximately 160,000 clones in the sample, about 86% were seen once. Specimen: PBMCs. These receptors were taken from a woman aged 25 to 39 in good health and CMV-seronegative.

The chain combines TRBV7-8 with TRBJ1-2; the D gene is possibly TRBD1 (5 bases). V lost 1 base, J lost 3 bases, and 12 bases lay in between. The germline CDR1 and CDR2 sequences are SGHVS and FQNEAQ. The CDR3 extends over 15 amino acids. CDR3 coding DNA: TGTGCCAGCAGCTTAGGCGGCAGGGCGGACTATGGCTACACCTTC. This translates into CASSLGGRADYGYTF.

This sequence joins TRBV30 and TRBJ1-1; TRBD1 is a possible D gene (6 bases). V shed 0 bases and J shed 3 bases, with 11 bases lying between them. The CDR3 spans 14 residues. The V gene's germline CDR1 is GTSNPN and CDR2 SVGIG (reference sequence). The CDR3 coding sequence is TGTGCCTGGAGTGTACAGGGTCGGGACACTGAAGCTTTCTTT. Amino acids: CAWSVQGRDTEAFF.

The V and J genes are TRBV7-6 and TRBJ2-5, with 11 bases matching TRBD2. The CDR3 contains 18 residues. Trimming at V came to 4 bases and at J to 0 bases, leaving 10 bases not matched to a gene. Germline-derived CDR1 and CDR2 are SGHVS and FNYEAQ. The CDR3 sequence is CASSSRASGGIYQETQYF. In nucleotides, the CDR3 is TGTGCCAGCAGCTCCCGGGCTAGCGGGGGGATCTACCAAGAGACCCAGTACTTC.

This clone was seen more than once but under ten times. The genes are TRBV18 and TRBJ1-3; tentative D call: TRBD1 (5 bases). This CDR3 is built from 17 residues. The V end lost 2 bases, the J end lost 0 bases, and 14 bases lay between the germline ends. Germline V lookup: CDR1 KGHSH, CDR2 LQKENI. The CDR3: CASSPIARQFSGNTIYF. The CDR3 region has the DNA TGTGCCAGCTCACCAATTGCGAGACAGTTCTCTGGAAACACCATATATTTT.

This rearrangement joins TRBV4-1 to TRBJ2-7, with TRBD2 as a possible D gene (5 bases). The CDR3 extends over 14 amino acids. The V gene's germline CDR1 is MGHRA and CDR2 YSYEKL. V gave up 2 bases and J gave up 1 base, with 9 bases separating them. CDR3 amino acids: CASSQRAGSYEQYF. Here the CDR3 DNA reads TGCGCCAGCAGCCAACGGGCGGGTTCCTACGAGCAGTACTTC.

This clone turned up a few times. The chain combines TRBV15 with TRBJ1-1; D unresolved. The CDR3 covers 13 residues. Germline V gene sequence: CDR1 LNHNV, CDR2 YYDKDF (reference sequence). V was trimmed by 0 bases and J by 10 bases, leaving 12 bases between them. CDR3 in amino acids: CATSRDFGSTAFF. The DNA for the CDR3 is TGTGCCACCAGCAGAGATTTTGGTAGCACAGCTTTCTTT.

This chain links TRBV7-2 with TRBJ1-2; TRBD1 matches 9 bases. The V segment lost 2 bases and the J segment 6 bases; nucleotides outside the gene matches: 7. The CDR3 has 15 amino acids. The V gene's germline CDR1 is SGHTA and CDR2 FQGNSA. CDR3 coding DNA: TGTGCCAGCAGCTTACACCTGACAGGGGGAGATGGCTACACCTTC. Protein product: CASSLHLTGGDGYTF.

This rearrangement joins TRBV4-2 to TRBJ1-1; D remains ambiguous. The CDR3 runs to 14 residues. CDR1 is LGHNA, CDR2 YNFKEQ, per germline. Trimming took off 2 bases at V and 1 base at J, with 8 bases between the two ends. The CDR3 DNA sequence: TGTGCCAGCAGCCAAACGTCAGGGAACACTGAAGCTTTCTTT. It encodes CASSQTSGNTEAFF.

The chain employs TRBV5-8 and TRBJ2-1, with 7 bases aligning to TRBD2. V shed 6 bases and J 5 bases; nucleotides not matched to a gene: 14. The CDR3 spans 16 residues. Germline V gives CDR1 SGHTS, CDR2 YDEGEE. The CDR3 is CASNSGMGGSHNEQFF. Written as DNA, the CDR3 is TGTGCCAGCAACTCGGGGATGGGAGGGTCCCACAATGAGCAGTTCTTC.

V is TRBV4-2 and J is TRBJ1-2; tentative D call: TRBD1 (5 bases). This CDR3 is built from 13 residues. V lost 2 bases, J lost 8 bases, and 12 bases lay in between. Germline V gives CDR1 LGHNA, CDR2 YNFKEQ. The CDR3 loop is CASSQRDLTGYTF. For the CDR3, the DNA is TGTGCCAGCAGCCAAAGGGACCTTACCGGCTACACCTTC.

The chain joins TRBV18 to TRBJ1-5; D might be TRBD1 (5 bases). V lost 3 bases, J lost 3 bases, and 15 bases lay in between. The CDR3 totals 16 residues. Germline V lookup: CDR1 KGHSH, CDR2 LQKENI. In DNA form, the CDR3 reads TGTGCCAGCTCACCCCCCGGGACGGCTATCAATCAGCCCCAGCATTTT. This sequence encodes CASSPPGTAINQPQHF.

This clone was seen only a few times. The genes are TRBV6-5 and TRBJ1-2; TRBD1 might be the D (5 bases). This CDR3 is built from 12 residues. From germline, CDR1 is MNHEY and CDR2 SVGAGI. The germline V and J ends were trimmed by 8 bases and 2 bases, with 9 bases remaining between them. The CDR3 loop reads CASSQGNYGYTF. CDR3 sequence (DNA): TGTGCCAGCTCTCAGGGCAACTATGGCTACACCTTC.

This sequence joins TRBV9 and TRBJ2-1; D is undetermined. Germline CDR1 and CDR2: SGDLS and YYNGEE. The CDR3 consists of 16 residues. Trimming pared 4 bases from V and 0 bases from J, leaving 14 bases between. This chain's CDR3 is CASSTEARSSYNEQFF. CDR3 coding DNA: TGTGCCAGCAGCACTGAAGCGAGAAGCTCCTACAATGAGCAGTTCTTC.